These 16 T cell receptor beta chains originate from one sample sequenced in a study of CD8+ T cells in alopecia areata. This sample's treatment: oral pan-JAK inhibitor, 5-10 mg twice daily. cDNA prepared by RNA extraction and subsequent reverse transcription served as the template for sequencing. This table comes from immunoSEQ multiplex PCR, and its TCRdb copy is limited to in-frame clones, with some not included. The repertoire holds hundreds of thousands of clones, with approximately 70% as singletons. Material: CD4+ T cells sorted from blood, obtained at week 44, from a patient treated with tofacitinib. The source of these receptors is a human donor with alopecia areata.

In its sample, this clone was seen a few times. This chain joins TRBV15 and TRBJ2-5, with D possibly being TRBD2 (6 bases). Germline V CDR1 and CDR2: LNHNV, YYDKDF (reference sequence). V lost 3 bases to trimming and J lost 3 bases, with 11 bases between them. The CDR3 contains 14 residues. CDR3 protein: CATSRGGGKETQYF. The CDR3 DNA sequence: TGTGCCACCAGCAGGGGAGGCGGGAAAGAGACCCAGTACTTC.

J is TRBJ1-1 and V is TRBV4-1; TRBD1 is a possible D gene (5 bases). Germline V gene data show CDR1 as MGHRA and CDR2 as YSYEKL. The V end was cut by 0 bases, the J end by 0 bases, with 8 bases between. The CDR3 has 15 amino acids. The CDR3 sequence: CASSQDWGVNTEAFF. CDR3 bases: TGCGCCAGCAGCCAAGATTGGGGGGTGAACACTGAAGCTTTCTTT.

The chain couples TRBV29-1 to TRBJ2-2; 10 bases agree with TRBD2. Germline loops: CDR1 SQVTM, CDR2 ANQGSEA. V dropped 8 bases and J dropped 5; count of bases not matched to a gene: 14. The CDR3 contains 16 residues. CDR3 loop: CSTTDEERGGTGELFF. The CDR3 region has the DNA TGCAGCACAACGGACGAGGAGCGGGGGGGTACCGGGGAGCTGTTTTTT.

The rearrangement joins TRBV14 to TRBJ1-1; D possibly corresponds to TRBD1 (5 bases). The germline V gene has CDR1 SGHDN and CDR2 FVKESK. Between the trimmed V and J ends, which lost 6 bases and 1 base, there was a span of 9 bases. This CDR3 is 13 amino acids long. The DNA for the CDR3 is TGTGCCAGCAGTTTCGACAGGAACACTGAAGCTTTCTTT. Protein sequence: CASSFDRNTEAFF. The entire variable domain, with the rest obtained from reference TRBV14 and TRBJ1-1, is as follows: EAGVTQFPSHSVIEKGQTVTLRCDPISGHDNLYWYRRVMGKEIKFLLHFVKESKQDESGMPNNRFLAERTGGTYSTLKVQPAELEDSGVYFCASSFDRNTEAFFGQGTRLTVV.

This clone was counted between two and nine times. The rearrangement joins TRBV10-3 to TRBJ2-3; TRBD2 matches 8 bases. Germline trimming cut 4 bases from V and 4 bases from J; bases unmatched to any gene: 4. This CDR3 contains 14 residues. Germline V gene data show CDR1 as ENHRY and CDR2 as SYGVKD. The CDR3 DNA follows: TGTGCCATCAGTGCCCGGGGGGGTGCAGATACGCAGTATTTT. Amino acid sequence: CAISARGGADTQYF.

V usage is TRBV5-6 and J usage is TRBJ2-1; D remains unclear. CDR3 length: 13 amino acids. Between the trimmed V and J ends, which lost 1 base and 7 bases, there was a span of 9 bases. Per germline, CDR1 SGHDT and CDR2 YYEEEE. The CDR3 nucleotides read TGTGCCAGCAGCTTGCCGCAGTTGAATGAGCAGTTCTTC. Translating it yields CASSLPQLNEQFF.

The rearrangement links TRBV7-2 to TRBJ1-1; tentative D call: TRBD1 (5 bases). Germline CDR1 is SGHTA and CDR2 is FQGNSA. The V gene lost 5 bases and the J gene lost 1 base, with 23 bases spanning the gap. The CDR3 sequence is 18 residues long. The CDR3 DNA reads as TGTGCCAGCAGCAACGGCACCCCACGACAGACTAAGAACACTGAAGCTTTCTTT. Translated, it gives CASSNGTPRQTKNTEAFF.

The CDR3 reads CASSKKETQYF. The CDR3 DNA is TGTGCCAGCAGTAAAAAAGAGACCCAGTACTTC. The V gene is TRBV25-1, the J gene TRBJ2-5; no definite D call. Trimming pared 5 bases from V and 3 bases from J, leaving 4 bases between. Germline loops: CDR1 MGHDK, CDR2 SYGVNS. This CDR3 is 11 amino acids long.

In DNA form, the CDR3 reads TGCAGCGTTGCCACAGGGCTGTCAGGGTATGGCTACACCTTC. Translating it yields CSVATGLSGYGYTF. The chain uses TRBV29-1 and TRBJ1-2; a possible D gene is TRBD1 (6 bases). This CDR3 region has 14 residues. Trimming removed 4 bases from V and 5 bases from J, with 17 bases in between. Germline values: CDR1 SQVTM, CDR2 ANQGSEA.

V and J are TRBV7-2 and TRBJ2-2; D unclear. CDR1 and CDR2 from the germline V gene are SGHTA and FQGNSA. The V gene lost 3 bases and the J gene lost 8 bases, with 7 bases spanning the gap. This CDR3 has 12 residues. CDR3 DNA: TGTGCCAGCAGCTTGACCCGGGGGGAGCTGTTTTTT. Translated: CASSLTRGELFF.

The V and J genes are TRBV6-5 and TRBJ1-2, with D possibly matching TRBD1 (5 bases). This CDR3 comprises 13 residues. Trimming removed 0 bases at V and 6 bases at J, with 8 bases between. Germline V gives CDR1 MNHEY, CDR2 SVGAGI. The CDR3 region is CASSYSGADGYTF. The CDR3 region has the DNA TGTGCCAGCAGTTACTCAGGGGCGGATGGCTACACCTTC.

This clone has just a few counts. The rearrangement joins TRBV4-3 to TRBJ2-3; D is possibly TRBD1 or TRBD2 (6 bases each). Germline V gene lookup returns CDR1 LGHNA and CDR2 YSLEER. Trimming pared 4 bases from V and 4 bases from J, leaving 15 bases between. CDR3 length: 15 residues. The CDR3 loop reads CASSLEGGTADTQYF. Here the CDR3 DNA reads TGCGCCAGCAGCCTCGAAGGGGGGACGGCAGATACGCAGTATTTT.

As DNA, the CDR3 is TGTGCCAGCAGCTTGGGTATAGGGTTACCAGATACGCAGTATTTT. As protein: CASSLGIGLPDTQYF. The chain links TRBV7-2 to TRBJ2-3; D not resolved. The germline V gene encodes CDR1 SGHTA and CDR2 FQGNSA. CDR3 length equals 15 residues. V was trimmed by 3 bases and J by 4 bases, leaving 14 bases between them.

V usage is TRBV5-1 and J usage is TRBJ2-5; D perhaps matches TRBD1 (6 bases). Trimming cost V 4 bases and J 4 bases, with 23 bases left between them. CDR3 size: 17 residues. The V gene's germline CDR1 is SGHRS and CDR2 YFSETQ. The CDR3 DNA reads as TGCGCCAGCAGCACCAGCGCGATGCCAGGGGCGGGAGAGACCCAGTACTTC. It yields the protein CASSTSAMPGAGETQYF.

This clone was detected only a few times. The rearrangement uses TRBV28 and TRBJ2-7; TRBD1 aligns across 9 bases. Unmatched junction bases numbered 14, after V lost 5 bases and J lost 6 bases. CDR3 size: 16 residues. The germline V gene encodes CDR1 MDHEN and CDR2 SYDVKM. The chain's CDR3 is CASSTRTTGGMSEQYF. The CDR3 coding sequence is TGTGCCAGCAGTACCCGGACGACAGGGGGGATGAGCGAGCAGTACTTC.

The sample holds one count of this clone. This chain uses TRBV30 with TRBJ2-7; 9 nucleotides agree with TRBD1. Per the germline V gene, CDR1 is GTSNPN and CDR2 is SVGIG (reference sequence). This CDR3 spans 14 amino acids. V lost 1 base, J lost 4 bases, and 5 bases stayed unmatched. CDR3 nucleotide sequence: TGTGCCTGGAGTGCGGACAGGGGCCCTTACGAGCAGTACTTC. Residues: CAWSADRGPYEQYF.